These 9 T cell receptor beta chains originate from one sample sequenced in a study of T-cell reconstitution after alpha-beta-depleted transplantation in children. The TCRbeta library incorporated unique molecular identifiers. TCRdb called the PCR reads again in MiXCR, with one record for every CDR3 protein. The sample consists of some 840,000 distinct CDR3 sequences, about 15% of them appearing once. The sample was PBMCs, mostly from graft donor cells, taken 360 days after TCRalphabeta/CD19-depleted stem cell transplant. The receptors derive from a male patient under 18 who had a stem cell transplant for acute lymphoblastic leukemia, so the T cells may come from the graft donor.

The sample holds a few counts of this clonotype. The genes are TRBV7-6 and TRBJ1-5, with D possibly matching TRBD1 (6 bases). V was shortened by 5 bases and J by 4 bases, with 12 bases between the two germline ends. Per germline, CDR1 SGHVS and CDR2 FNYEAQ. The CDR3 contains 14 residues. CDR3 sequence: CASSAGTGNQPQHF. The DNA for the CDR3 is TGTGCCAGCAGCGCCGGCACAGGGAATCAGCCCCAGCATTTT.

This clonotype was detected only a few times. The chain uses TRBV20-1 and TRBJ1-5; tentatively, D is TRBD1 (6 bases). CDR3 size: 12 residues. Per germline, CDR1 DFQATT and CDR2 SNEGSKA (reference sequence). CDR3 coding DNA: TGCAGCGCCGAGGGGGGTAGCCAGCCCCAGCATTTT. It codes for CSAEGGSQPQHF.

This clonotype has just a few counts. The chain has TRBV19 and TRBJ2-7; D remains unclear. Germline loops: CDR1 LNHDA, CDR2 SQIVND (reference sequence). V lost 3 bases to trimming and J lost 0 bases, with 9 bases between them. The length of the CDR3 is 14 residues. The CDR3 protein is CASSMSLSSYEQYF. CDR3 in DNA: TGTGCCAGTAGTATGTCCCTTAGCTCCTACGAGCAGTACTTC.

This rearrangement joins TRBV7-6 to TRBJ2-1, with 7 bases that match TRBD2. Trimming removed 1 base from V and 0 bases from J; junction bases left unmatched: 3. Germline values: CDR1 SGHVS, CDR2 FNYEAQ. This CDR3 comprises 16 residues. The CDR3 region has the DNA TGTGCCAGCAGCTTAGGGGGGGGACGCTCCTACAATGAGCAGTTCTTC. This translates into CASSLGGGRSYNEQFF.

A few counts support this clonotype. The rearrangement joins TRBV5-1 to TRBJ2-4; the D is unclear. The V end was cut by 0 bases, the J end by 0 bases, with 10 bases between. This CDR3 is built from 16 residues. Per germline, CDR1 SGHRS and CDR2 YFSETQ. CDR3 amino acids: CASSLVGRTAKNIQYF. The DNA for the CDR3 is TGCGCCAGCAGCTTGGTTGGCCGTACAGCCAAAAACATTCAGTACTTC. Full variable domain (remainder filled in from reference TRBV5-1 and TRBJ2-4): KAGVTQTPRYLIKTRGQQVTLSCSPISGHRSVSWYQQTPGQGLQFLFEYFSETQRNKGNFPGRFSGRQFSNSRSEMNVSTLELGDSALYLCASSLVGRTAKNIQYFGAGTRLSVL.

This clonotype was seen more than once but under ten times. CDR3 sequence: CASSLTGTEVEQYF. For the CDR3, the DNA is TGTGCCAGCAGCTTAACCGGGACCGAAGTAGAGCAGTACTTC. V gene TRBV7-9 combines with J gene TRBJ2-7; D possibly matches TRBD1 or TRBD2 (5 bases each). Germline V lookup: CDR1 SEHNR, CDR2 FQNEAQ (reference sequence). V was trimmed by 2 bases and J by 7 bases, leaving 15 bases between them. The CDR3 is made up of 14 amino acids.

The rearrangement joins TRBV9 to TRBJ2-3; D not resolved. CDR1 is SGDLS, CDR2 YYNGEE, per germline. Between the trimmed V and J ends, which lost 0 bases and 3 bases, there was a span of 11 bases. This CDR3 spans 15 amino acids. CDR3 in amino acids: CASSVVLGSTDTQYF. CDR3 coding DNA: TGTGCCAGCAGCGTAGTGTTGGGAAGTACAGATACGCAGTATTTT.

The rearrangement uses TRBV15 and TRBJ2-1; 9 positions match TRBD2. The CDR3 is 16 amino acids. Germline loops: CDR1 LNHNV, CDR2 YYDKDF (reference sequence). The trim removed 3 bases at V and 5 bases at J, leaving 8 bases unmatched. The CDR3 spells CATSRGMAGGDNEQFF. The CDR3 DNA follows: TGTGCCACCAGCAGGGGGATGGCGGGAGGGGACAATGAGCAGTTCTTC. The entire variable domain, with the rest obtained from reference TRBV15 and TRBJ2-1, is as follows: DAMVIQNPRYQVTQFGKPVTLSCSQTLNHNVMYWYQQKSSQAPKLLFHYYDKDFNNEADTPDNFQSRRPNTSFCFLDIRSPGLGDTAMYLCATSRGMAGGDNEQFFGPGTRLTVL.

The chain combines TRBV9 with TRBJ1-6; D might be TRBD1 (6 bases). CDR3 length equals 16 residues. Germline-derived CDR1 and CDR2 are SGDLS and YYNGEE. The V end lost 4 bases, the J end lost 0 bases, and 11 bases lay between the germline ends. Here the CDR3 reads CASSQGGSSYNSPLHF. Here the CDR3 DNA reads TGTGCCAGCAGCCAAGGGGGGAGCTCCTATAATTCACCCCTCCACTTT.